The rows below give T cell receptor beta chains drawn from one sample of a study of CD8 T cells in Susac syndrome. Each CDR3 protein gets one entry after TCRdb re-called the immunoSEQ multiplex PCR reads with MiXCR. The sample lists 200,000 to 250,000 distinct CDR3 sequences; around 95% were seen once. Material for sequencing was CD4+ T cells from PBMCs. All receptors come from a human donor with multiple sclerosis. Both conserved end residues are part of each CDR3. The D gene is left open where the match is weak. Clone size is given for some rows only: seen once, a few or many times, or a class if the clone is expanded.

J gene | clone size | D gene | V gene | CDR3 protein | CDR3 DNA
TRBJ2-2 | NA | NA | TRBV18 | CASSPPNGRNTGELFF | TGTGCCAGCTCACCACCCAACGGGAGGAACACCGGGGAGCTGTTTTTT
TRBJ2-7 | NA | TRBD1 | TRBV20-1 | CSASGTGNEQYF | TGCAGTGCCTCCGGGACAGGGAACGAGCAGTACTTC
TRBJ2-5 | NA | NA | TRBV10-3 | CAIETQYF | TGTGCCATAGAGACCCAGTACTTC
TRBJ2-7 | NA | NA | TRBV20-1 | CSARKDRSSYEQYF | TGCAGTGCTAGAAAGGACCGTAGCTCCTACGAGCAGTACTTC
TRBJ1-2 | NA | NA | TRBV6-5 | CASRYGDGYTF | TGTGCCAGCAGGTACGGGGATGGCTACACCTTC
TRBJ2-1 | few | NA | TRBV20-1 | CSASSNEQFF | TGCAGTGCTAGTTCTAATGAGCAGTTCTTC
TRBJ2-1 | NA | NA | TRBV7-2 | CASSWTFEQFF | TGTGCCAGCAGTTGGACCTTTGAGCAGTTCTTC
TRBJ2-5 | NA | TRBD2 | TRBV20-1 | CSAREGTRGETQYF | TGCAGTGCTAGAGAAGGGACTAGAGGAGAGACCCAGTACTTC
TRBJ1-2 | NA | NA | TRBV6-6 | CASSYSSGPGNYGYTF | TGTGCCAGCAGTTACTCTTCCGGACCCGGGAACTATGGCTACACCTTC
TRBJ2-4 | NA | NA | TRBV2 | CASSVDGAKNIQYF | TGTGCCAGCAGTGTCGACGGGGCCAAAAACATTCAGTACTTC
TRBJ2-3 | NA | NA | TRBV3-1 | CASGRGTSRSDTQYF | TGTGCCTCTGGACGAGGGACTTCCCGCTCAGATACGCAGTATTTT
TRBJ2-7 | NA | NA | TRBV4-2 | CASSQGAEQYF | TGTGCCAGCAGCCAAGGGGCCGAGCAGTACTTC
TRBJ2-5 | NA | NA | TRBV20-1 | CSARLSGETQYF | TGCAGTGCTAGACTGAGTGGGGAGACCCAGTACTTC
TRBJ1-6 | NA | NA | TRBV19 | CASMLGSYNSPLHF | TGTGCCAGTATGCTGGGTTCCTATAATTCACCCCTCCACTTT
TRBJ2-4 | NA | TRBD1 | TRBV4-1 | CASSQTGVGDIQYF | TGCGCCAGCAGCCAAACAGGGGTAGGGGACATTCAGTACTTC
TRBJ1-5 | NA | NA | TRBV3-1 | CASSRAPNQPQHF | TGTGCCAGCAGCCGGGCTCCCAATCAGCCCCAGCATTTT
TRBJ1-2 | NA | NA | TRBV30 | CAWGPDNYGYTF | TGTGCCTGGGGCCCGGACAACTATGGCTACACCTTC
TRBJ1-1 | NA | TRBD1 | TRBV3-1 | CASSQFDRGRDTEAFF | TGTGCCAGCAGCCAATTCGACAGGGGGCGAGACACTGAAGCTTTCTTT
TRBJ1-4 | NA | TRBD1 | TRBV20-1 | CSAPRGDGNEKLFF | TGCAGTGCTCCCAGGGGGGACGGTAATGAAAAACTGTTTTTT
TRBJ1-1 | few | NA | TRBV12-3/TRBV12-4 | CASSPLGHTEAFF | TGTGCCAGCAGTCCCCTTGGGCACACTGAAGCTTTCTTT
TRBJ2-3 | NA | NA | TRBV27 | CASSWGEAYTDTQYF | TGTGCCAGCAGTTGGGGGGAGGCCTACACAGATACGCAGTATTTT
TRBJ2-5 | once | NA | TRBV30 | CAWGDGFPETQYF | TGTGCCTGGGGAGACGGGTTCCCAGAGACCCAGTACTTC
TRBJ1-1 | once | TRBD1 | TRBV29-1 | CSVDRGGPEAFF | TGCAGCGTGGACAGGGGGGGTCCTGAAGCTTTCTTT
TRBJ1-2 | few | NA | TRBV3-1 | CASSQDGRGYGYTF | TGTGCCAGCAGCCAAGATGGGCGGGGCTATGGCTACACCTTC
TRBJ2-3 | NA | NA | TRBV20-1 | CSARGATVLQYF | TGCAGTGCTAGGGGGGCCACAGTGTTGCAGTATTTT
TRBJ2-1 | NA | TRBD2 | TRBV9 | CASSASIAGGYNEQFF | TGTGCCAGCAGCGCGAGTATAGCGGGGGGCTACAATGAGCAGTTCTTC
TRBJ2-7 | NA | NA | TRBV6-6 | CASSYSSGNYEQYF | TGTGCCAGCAGTTACTCATCGGGAAACTACGAGCAGTACTTC
TRBJ2-1 | NA | NA | TRBV9 | CASSFRDVSYNEQFF | TGTGCCAGCAGCTTCCGGGACGTTTCCTACAATGAGCAGTTCTTC
TRBJ1-1 | NA | TRBD1 | TRBV9 | CASSATGQGNTEAFF | TGTGCCAGCAGCGCGACGGGACAGGGGAACACTGAAGCTTTCTTT
TRBJ2-1 | NA | TRBD1 | TRBV6-1 | CASRTGNNEQFF | TGTGCCAGCAGGACAGGGAATAATGAGCAGTTCTTC
TRBJ2-5 | once | NA | TRBV19 | CASSIGGTVQETQYF | TGTGCCAGTAGTATAGGCGGGACGGTACAAGAGACCCAGTACTTC
TRBJ2-5 | NA | TRBD1 | TRBV29-1 | CSVEVKGAETQYF | TGCAGCGTTGAAGTCAAGGGGGCAGAGACCCAGTACTTC
TRBJ2-3 | NA | TRBD2 | TRBV20-1 | CSARLQSGGPRSTQYF | TGCAGTGCTAGACTCCAGAGCGGGGGTCCTAGGAGTACGCAGTATTTT
TRBJ2-1 | NA | TRBD1 | TRBV6-5 | CASSSPTGSEQFF | TGTGCCAGCAGTTCCCCGACAGGGTCTGAGCAGTTCTTC
TRBJ2-3 | once | TRBD2 | TRBV18 | CASSRDYQPTDTQYF | TGTGCCAGCTCACGGGACTACCAACCCACAGATACGCAGTATTTT
TRBJ2-5 | NA | NA | TRBV9 | CASSEGGRGFETQYF | TGTGCCAGCAGCGAGGGGGGGCGCGGTTTCGAGACCCAGTACTTC
TRBJ1-4 | NA | NA | TRBV29-1 | CSVREGGREKLFF | TGCAGCGTTAGGGAGGGGGGGCGAGAAAAACTGTTTTTT
TRBJ2-1 | NA | NA | TRBV7-9 | CASKGWVENEQFF | TGTGCCAGCAAGGGGTGGGTCGAAAATGAGCAGTTCTTC
TRBJ2-1 | NA | NA | TRBV30 | CAWSKGMMNEQFF | TGTGCCTGGAGTAAGGGGATGATGAATGAGCAGTTCTTC
TRBJ1-2 | NA | NA | TRBV28 | CASSSGETYGYTF | TGTGCCAGCAGTTCTGGGGAAACATATGGCTACACCTTC
TRBJ2-3 | once | NA | TRBV2 | CASSGQFRHTQYF | TGTGCCAGCAGTGGTCAGTTTAGACATACGCAGTATTTT
TRBJ2-1 | NA | TRBD2 | TRBV30 | CAWSVLGGLAGGHEQFF | TGTGCCTGGAGTGTACTAGGGGGACTAGCGGGAGGTCACGAGCAGTTCTTC
TRBJ2-5 | NA | NA | TRBV5-1 | CASSLGFGDGETQYF | TGCGCCAGCAGCTTGGGGTTCGGGGATGGAGAGACCCAGTACTTC
TRBJ2-7 | NA | NA | TRBV12-3/TRBV12-4 | CASSLSRSGGEQYF | TGTGCCAGCAGTTTGTCCCGTTCGGGCGGCGAGCAGTACTTC
TRBJ2-3 | NA | NA | TRBV5-1 | CASSLAEKTDTQYF | TGCGCCAGCAGCTTGGCCGAAAAAACAGATACGCAGTATTTT
TRBJ2-2 | NA | TRBD2 | TRBV30 | CACGTSGRTGELFF | TGTGCCTGCGGGACTAGCGGGAGGACCGGGGAGCTGTTTTTT
TRBJ2-5 | NA | NA | TRBV4-2 | CASSQETLLQGWAQETQYF | TGTGCCAGCAGCCAAGAGACCCTACTACAGGGATGGGCCCAAGAGACCCAGTACTTC
TRBJ2-7 | once | TRBD2 | TRBV20-1 | CSARIRLAGTYEQYF | TGCAGTGCTAGGATACGACTAGCGGGAACCTACGAGCAGTACTTC
TRBJ2-5 | once | NA | TRBV20-1 | CSAQQGSETQYF | TGCAGTGCTCAACAGGGCTCGGAGACCCAGTACTTC
TRBJ2-3 | NA | NA | TRBV20-1 | CSARDRPTDTQYF | TGCAGTGCTAGAGATCGCCCCACAGATACGCAGTATTTT
TRBJ2-5 | NA | NA | TRBV20-1 | CSARVTAKETQYF | TGCAGTGCTAGAGTGACAGCGAAAGAGACCCAGTACTTC
TRBJ2-7 | once | NA | TRBV11-2 | CASRSVARAYEQYF | TGTGCCAGCAGGTCGGTCGCGCGCGCCTACGAGCAGTACTTC
TRBJ2-5 | once | NA | TRBV12-3/TRBV12-4 | CASCFRRETQYF | TGTGCCAGCTGCTTTAGGCGCGAGACCCAGTACTTC